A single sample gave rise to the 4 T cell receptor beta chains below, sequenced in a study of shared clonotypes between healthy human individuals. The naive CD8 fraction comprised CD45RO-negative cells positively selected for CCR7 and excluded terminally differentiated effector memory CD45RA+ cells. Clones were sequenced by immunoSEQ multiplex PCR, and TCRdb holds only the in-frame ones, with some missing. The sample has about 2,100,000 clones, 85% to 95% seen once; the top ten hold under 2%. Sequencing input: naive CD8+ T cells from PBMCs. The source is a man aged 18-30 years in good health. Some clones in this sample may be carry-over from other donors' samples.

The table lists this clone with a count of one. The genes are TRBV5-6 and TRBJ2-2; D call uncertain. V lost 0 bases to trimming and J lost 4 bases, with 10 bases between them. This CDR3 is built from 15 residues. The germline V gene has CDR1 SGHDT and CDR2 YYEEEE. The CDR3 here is CASSLVPRLTGELFF. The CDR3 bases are TGTGCCAGCAGCTTGGTGCCCAGACTCACCGGGGAGCTGTTTTTT.

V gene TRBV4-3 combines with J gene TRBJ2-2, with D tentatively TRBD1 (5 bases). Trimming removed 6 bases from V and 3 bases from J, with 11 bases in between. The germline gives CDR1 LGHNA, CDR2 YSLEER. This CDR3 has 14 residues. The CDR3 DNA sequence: TGCGCCAGCAGTAGGCAGGGCTACACCGGGGAGCTGTTTTTT. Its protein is CASSRQGYTGELFF.

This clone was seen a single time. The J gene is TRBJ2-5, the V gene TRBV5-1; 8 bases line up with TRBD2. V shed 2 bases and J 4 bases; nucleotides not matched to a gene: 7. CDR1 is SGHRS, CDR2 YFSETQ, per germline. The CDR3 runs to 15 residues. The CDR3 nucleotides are TGCGCCAGCAGCTTAGGAGCGGGAGTACGAGAGACCCAGTACTTC. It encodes CASSLGAGVRETQYF.

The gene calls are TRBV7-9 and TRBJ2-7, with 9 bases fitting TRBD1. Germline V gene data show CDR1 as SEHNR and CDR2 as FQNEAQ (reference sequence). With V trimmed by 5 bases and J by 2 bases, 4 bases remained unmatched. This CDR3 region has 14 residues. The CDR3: CASSRGQGTYEQYF. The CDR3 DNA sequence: TGTGCCAGCAGCCGGGGACAGGGTACCTACGAGCAGTACTTC.